Given below is one T cell receptor beta chain in context. Antigen: not known. CDR1 MDHEN and CDR2 SYDVKM come from the germline V gene. This CDR3 is built from 15 residues. Trimming took off 4 bases at V and 2 bases at J, with 14 bases between the two ends. Constant-region reverse primers amplified full-length variable regions, followed by semi-nested Nested Universal Primer A PCR. TCRdb processed the 5' RACE reads anew with MiXCR; each CDR3 protein has one entry. The data contain 25,000 to 40,000 distinct CDR3 sequences, roughly 24% of them singletons. General study points: The TCR gene usage of tumor memory CD4+ T cells clustered together with blood and lymph node memory CD4+ cells and with lymph node naive CD4+ cells. Tumor Treg TCRs overlapped most with tumor naive CD4+ cells.

CD4+CD45RO+CD25- cells were isolated as memory CD4+ T cells. This receptor was taken from a female donor with breast cancer. The rearrangement links TRBV28 to TRBJ1-1; a possible D gene is TRBD1 (6 bases). The material sequenced was memory CD4+ T cells sorted from blood. The sample's subset: memory CD4+ T cells, CD4+CD45RO+CD25-. CDR3 in DNA: TGTGCCAGCAGTTCCGATCTACAGGGAAACACTGAAGCTTTCTTT. It is translated as CASSSDLQGNTEAFF.